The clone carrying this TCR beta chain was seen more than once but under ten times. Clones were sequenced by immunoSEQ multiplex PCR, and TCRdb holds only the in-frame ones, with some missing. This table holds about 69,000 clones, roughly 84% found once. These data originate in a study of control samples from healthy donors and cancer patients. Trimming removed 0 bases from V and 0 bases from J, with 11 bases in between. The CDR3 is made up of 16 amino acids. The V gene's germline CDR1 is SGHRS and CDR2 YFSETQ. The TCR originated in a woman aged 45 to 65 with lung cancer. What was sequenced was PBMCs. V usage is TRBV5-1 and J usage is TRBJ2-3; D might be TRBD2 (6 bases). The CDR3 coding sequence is TGCGCCAGCAGCTTGGTCCTGGGGGGAAGCACAGATACGCAGTATTTT. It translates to CASSLVLGGSTDTQYF.